This T cell receptor (beta chain) was recovered during a study of preoperative IRX-2 immunotherapy in early breast cancer (dated by TCRdb to about 2019). Details on this clone: It has no known antigen specificity. The sample holds no much larger clone one base away, and base qualities are not on file.

This sample's treatment or condition label indicates: preoperative locoregional IRX-2 cytokine immunotherapy. The samples were obtained from a phase Ib study that tested preoperative, locoregional IRX-2 cytokine immunotherapy meant to prime immune responses. Donors were patients with early-stage breast cancer who received IRX-2 before surgery. The library was obtained by the immunoSEQ multiplex PCR assay. What TCRdb holds here is the immuneACCESS table cut down to in-frame rearrangements. Part of the clones is not present; checked against another copy, under half of the missing clones reflect an unresolved V gene, and the others are unexplained. Within this sample are roughly 25,000 clones, with over 75% of them counted one time only. The biggest ten clones account for approximately 9.4% of the sample. V is cut by 0 bases and J by 8 bases, and the space between the germline ends is 7 bases. Taken from the germline V gene, the CDR1 and CDR2 loops are SGHAT and FQNNGV. The CDR3 runs 12 residues from the cysteine to the phenylalanine. Solely the CDR3 DNA is kept, with 36 bases framed from the first base.

The clonotype originates from a human donor with breast cancer. The chain joins TRBV11-2 to TRBJ1-1, and the D gene may be TRBD1, 5 bases matching. This specimen was tumor tissue, taken after IRX-2 immunotherapy. The DNA sequence follows: TGTGCCAGCAGCTTAGAAGGGGCCGAAGCTTTCTTT. Protein translation: CASSLEGAEAFF.